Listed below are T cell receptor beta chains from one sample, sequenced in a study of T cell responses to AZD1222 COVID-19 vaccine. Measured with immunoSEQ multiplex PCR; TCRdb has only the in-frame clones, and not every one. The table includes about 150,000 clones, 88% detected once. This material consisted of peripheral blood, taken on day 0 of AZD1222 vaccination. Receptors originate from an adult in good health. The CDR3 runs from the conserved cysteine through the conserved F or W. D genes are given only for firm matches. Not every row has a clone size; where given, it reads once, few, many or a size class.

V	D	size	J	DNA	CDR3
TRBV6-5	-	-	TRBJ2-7	TGTGCCAGCAGAGTCGGCGATCCCTACGAGCAGTACTTC	CASRVGDPYEQYF
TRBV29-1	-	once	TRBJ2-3	TGCAGCGCTGGGGAACCCTACCCCACAGATACGCAGTATTTT	CSAGEPYPTDTQYF
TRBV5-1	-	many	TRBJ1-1	TGCGCCAGCAGCTTGGTTACAGGGACGAACACTGAAGCTTTCTTT	CASSLVTGTNTEAFF
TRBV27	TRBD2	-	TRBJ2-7	TGTGCCAGCAGGGGACTAGCGCCGTTCTACGAGCAGTACTTC	CASRGLAPFYEQYF
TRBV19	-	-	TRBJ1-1	TGTGCCAGTAGTAGTCCGGGACCGATAAACACTGAAGCTTTCTTT	CASSSPGPINTEAFF
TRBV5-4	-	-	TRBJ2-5	TGTGCCAGCAGCTTGGGCCCGTACCAAGAGACCCAGTACTTC	CASSLGPYQETQYF
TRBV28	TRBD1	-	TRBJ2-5	TGTGCCAGCAGTTTATTCCCCGGACAGGGCAGGAACTTC	CASSLFPGQGRNF
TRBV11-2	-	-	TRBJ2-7	TGTGCCAGCAGCTTAGCCAGGGGATACGAGCAGTACTTC	CASSLARGYEQYF
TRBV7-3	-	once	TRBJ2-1	TGTGCCAGCAGCTTAGCCCCTTTTGCCTACAATGAGCAGTTCTTC	CASSLAPFAYNEQFF
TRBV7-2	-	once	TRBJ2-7	TGTGCCAGCAGCACCGGGCTGTGGGAGCAGTACTTC	CASSTGLWEQYF
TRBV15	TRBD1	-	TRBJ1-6	TGTGCCACCAGCAGAGTCGGGACAGGGTCTAATTCACCCCTCCACTTT	CATSRVGTGSNSPLHF
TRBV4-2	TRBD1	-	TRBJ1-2	TGTGCCAGCAGCCAAGATGGGACAGGTGGTTATGGCTACACCTTC	CASSQDGTGGYGYTF
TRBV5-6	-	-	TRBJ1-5	TGTGCCAGCCGAGAAAGAAGGCCCCAGCATTTT	CASRERRPQHF
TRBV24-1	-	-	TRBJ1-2	TGTGCCACCAGTGATTCGGGACGGGGCTACACCTTC	CATSDSGRGYTF
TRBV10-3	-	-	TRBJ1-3	TGTGCCATCACTGAACAGGGCTCTGGAAACACCATATATTTT	CAITEQGSGNTIYF
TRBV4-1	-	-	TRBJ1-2	TGCGCCAGCAGCCAGAATCGGTTTGGCTACACCTTC	CASSQNRFGYTF
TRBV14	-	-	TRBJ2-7	TGTGCCAGCAGCCATTCGCGCTACGAGCAGTACTTC	CASSHSRYEQYF
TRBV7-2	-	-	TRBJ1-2	TGTGCCAGCAGCTTAGTCAAGGCAGCGCAAACCTATGGCTACACCTTC	CASSLVKAAQTYGYTF
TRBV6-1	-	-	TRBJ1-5	TGTGCCAGCAGTGAATTAAGCAATCAGCCCCAGCATTTT	CASSELSNQPQHF
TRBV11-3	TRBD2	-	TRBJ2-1	TGTGCCAGCAGCTTATCTAGCGGGGGGAACAATGAGCAGTTCTTC	CASSLSSGGNNEQFF
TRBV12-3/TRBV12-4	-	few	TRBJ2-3	TGTGCCAGCAGGTCGCGTTCGACCGATACGCAGTATTTT	CASRSRSTDTQYF
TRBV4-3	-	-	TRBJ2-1	TGCGCCAGCAGCCAAGAATACGGGGGAAATGAGCAGTTCTTC	CASSQEYGGNEQFF
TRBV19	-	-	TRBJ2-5	TGTGCCAGTAGTATTCCAGGGCGTGGAGAGACCCAGTACTTC	CASSIPGRGETQYF
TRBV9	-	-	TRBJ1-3	TGTGCCAGCAGCGTAGACGGGCAGGGGGGAAACACCATATATTTT	CASSVDGQGGNTIYF
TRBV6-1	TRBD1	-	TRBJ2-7	TGTGCCAGCAGTGAGCCGACAGGGTGGCCCTACGAGCAGTACTTC	CASSEPTGWPYEQYF
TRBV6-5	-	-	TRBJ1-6	TGTGCCAGCAGGCCCCAGACGGATTCACCCCTCCACTTT	CASRPQTDSPLHF
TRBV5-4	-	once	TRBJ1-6	TGTGCCAGCAGCTTGGCCGAATACAGGGTTTCACCCCTCCACTTT	CASSLAEYRVSPLHF
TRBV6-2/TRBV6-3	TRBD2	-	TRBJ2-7	TGTGCCAGCAGCCTCCTAGCGGGGGACCCCTACGAGCAGTACTTC	CASSLLAGDPYEQYF
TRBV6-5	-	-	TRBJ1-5	TGTGCCAGCGGCTCTCCGGGACAAAGCAATCAGCCCCAGCATTTT	CASGSPGQSNQPQHF
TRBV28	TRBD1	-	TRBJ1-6	TGTGCCAGCAGGTCCGCCGGGACAGGCGATTCACCCCTCCACTTT	CASRSAGTGDSPLHF
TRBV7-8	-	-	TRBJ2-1	TGTGCCAGCAGCACCCTACCGTACAATGAGCAGTTCTTC	CASSTLPYNEQFF
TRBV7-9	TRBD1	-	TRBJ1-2	TGTGCCAGCAGCTTAGCGTCCGGGACCGGGACAGGCACCTTC	CASSLASGTGTGTF
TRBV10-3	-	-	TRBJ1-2	TGTGCCATCAGTGAGTCAGGCGCAACCACCCAAGATGGCTACACCTTC	CAISESGATTQDGYTF
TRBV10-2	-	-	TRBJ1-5	TGCGCCAGCAGCGCAGGAGAAATTAGCAATCAGCCCCAGCATTTT	CASSAGEISNQPQHF
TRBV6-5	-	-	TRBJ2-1	TGTGCCAGCGTCCGGGACTCCTCCAATGAGCAGTTCTTC	CASVRDSSNEQFF
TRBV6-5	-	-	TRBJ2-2	TGTGCCAGCAGGGCCCGGCCAGGGGGGGAGCTGTTTTTT	CASRARPGGELFF
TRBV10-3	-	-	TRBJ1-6	TGTGCCATCAGTCCGGACTCCTATAATTCACCCCTCCACTTT	CAISPDSYNSPLHF
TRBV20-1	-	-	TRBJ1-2	TGCAGTGACCCGGATGGCTACACCTTC	CSDPDGYTF
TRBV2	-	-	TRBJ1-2	TGTGCCAGCAGTACCGGGCCCTTGGTCGGCTATGGCTACACCTTC	CASSTGPLVGYGYTF
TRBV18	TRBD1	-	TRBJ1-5	TGTGCCAGCTCGGGACAGGGGTACGATCAGCCCCAGCATTTT	CASSGQGYDQPQHF
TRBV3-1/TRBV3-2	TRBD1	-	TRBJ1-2	TGTGCCAGCAGCAGGACAGGGACCCCGGGGGGCTACACCTTC	CASSRTGTPGGYTF